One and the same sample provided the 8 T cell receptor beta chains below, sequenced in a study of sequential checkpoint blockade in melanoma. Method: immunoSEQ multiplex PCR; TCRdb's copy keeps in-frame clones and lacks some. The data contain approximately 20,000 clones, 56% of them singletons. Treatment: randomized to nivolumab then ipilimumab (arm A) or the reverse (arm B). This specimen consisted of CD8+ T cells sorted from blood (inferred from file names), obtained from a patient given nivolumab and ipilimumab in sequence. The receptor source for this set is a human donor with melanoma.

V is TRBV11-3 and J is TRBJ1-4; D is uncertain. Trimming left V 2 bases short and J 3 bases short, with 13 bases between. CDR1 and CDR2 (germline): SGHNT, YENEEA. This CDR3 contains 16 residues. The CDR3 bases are TGTGCCAGCAGCTTAATATTTGCAGTTCCTAATGAAAAACTGTTTTTT. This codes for CASSLIFAVPNEKLFF.

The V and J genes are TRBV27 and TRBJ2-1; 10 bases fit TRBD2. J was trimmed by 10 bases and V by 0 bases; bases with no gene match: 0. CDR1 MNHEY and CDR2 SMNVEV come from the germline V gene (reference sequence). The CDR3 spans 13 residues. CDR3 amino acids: CASSLSLAGEQFF. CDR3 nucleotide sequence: TGTGCCAGCAGTTTATCACTAGCGGGGGAGCAGTTCTTC.

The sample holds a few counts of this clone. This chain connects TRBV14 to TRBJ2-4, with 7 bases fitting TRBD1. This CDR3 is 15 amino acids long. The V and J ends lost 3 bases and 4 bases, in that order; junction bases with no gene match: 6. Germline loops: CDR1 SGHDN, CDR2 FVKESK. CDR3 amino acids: CASSHLGQVKNIQYF. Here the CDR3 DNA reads TGTGCCAGCAGCCACCTCGGACAGGTTAAAAACATTCAGTACTTC.

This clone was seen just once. CDR3 protein: CASSLPPASGELSTDTQYF. Written as DNA, the CDR3 is TGTGCCAGCAGTTTACCGCCGGCTAGCGGGGAACTTAGCACAGATACGCAGTATTTT. The genes are TRBV28 and TRBJ2-3; 9 bases are a match to TRBD2. This CDR3 has 19 residues. CDR1 is MDHEN and CDR2 is SYDVKM in the germline V gene. The trim removed 2 bases at V and 0 bases at J, leaving 12 bases unmatched.

The DNA for the CDR3 is TGTGCCAGCAGCTTAACCGGGACAGTTTTCAGTGGCTACACCTTC. Translation: CASSLTGTVFSGYTF. The rearrangement joins TRBV11-2 to TRBJ1-2; 7 bases line up with TRBD1. Germline CDR1 and CDR2: SGHAT and FQNNGV. The CDR3 has 15 residues. With V trimmed by 2 bases and J by 7 bases, 10 bases remained unmatched. Full variable domain (missing parts from reference TRBV11-2 and TRBJ1-2): EAGVAQSPRYKIIEKRQSVAFWCNPISGHATLYWYQQILGQGPKLLIQFQNNGVVDDSQLPKDRFSAERLKGVDSTLKIQPAKLEDSAVYLCASSLTGTVFSGYTFGSGTRLTVV.

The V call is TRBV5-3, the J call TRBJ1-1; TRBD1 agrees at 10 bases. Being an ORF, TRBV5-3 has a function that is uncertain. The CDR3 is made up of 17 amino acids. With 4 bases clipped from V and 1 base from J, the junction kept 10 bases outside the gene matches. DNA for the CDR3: TGTGCCAGAAGCCTGGGCCGGAGGACAGGGGGGAACACTGAAGCTTTCTTT. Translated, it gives CARSLGRRTGGNTEAFF.

CDR3 protein: CASSLQGGNEKLFF. CDR3 in DNA: TGTGCCAGCAGTCTACAGGGGGGTAATGAAAAACTGTTTTTT. V and J are TRBV6-5 and TRBJ1-4; 8 bases are a match to TRBD1. Germline assignment: CDR1 MNHEY and CDR2 SVGAGI. The CDR3 spans 14 residues. Unmatched junction bases numbered 3, after V lost 5 bases and J lost 4 bases.

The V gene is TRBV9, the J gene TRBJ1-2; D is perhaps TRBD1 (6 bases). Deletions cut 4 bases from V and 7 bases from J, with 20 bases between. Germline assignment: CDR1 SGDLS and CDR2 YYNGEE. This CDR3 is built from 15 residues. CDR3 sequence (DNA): TGTGCCAGCAGCCCCGGGGAGGGGGTTAGCGCTGGCTACACCTTC. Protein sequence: CASSPGEGVSAGYTF.